The rows below give T cell receptor beta chains drawn from one sample of a study of blood T cells in healthy people across ages. TCRdb independently ran MiXCR on the 5' RACE reads; one entry per CDR3 protein. This repertoire shows fewer than 900,000 distinct CDR3 sequences, 45% to 50% found once; its top ten account for under 35%. Sequencing was carried out using blood. These receptors originate from an older woman in good health. CDR3s include the opening cysteine and the closing phenylalanine or tryptophan. A D gene is named only where the DNA matches it firmly. Part of the rows lack a size; the others show once, few, many or a class for expanded clones.

J: TRBJ2-1; V: TRBV6-1; size: .; D: TRBD2; CDR3: CASSEALAGGYNEQFF; DNA: TGTGCCAGCAGTGAAGCCCTAGCGGGAGGTTACAATGAGCAGTTCTTC
J: TRBJ2-1; V: TRBV20-1; size: .; D: TRBD2; CDR3: CSARPGLAGTNEQFF; DNA: TGCAGTGCTAGACCGGGACTAGCGGGGACCAATGAGCAGTTCTTC
J: TRBJ2-7; V: TRBV7-2; size: few; D: TRBD1; CDR3: CASSLYGTGESEQYF; DNA: TGTGCCAGCAGCTTATATGGGACAGGGGAAAGCGAGCAGTACTTC
J: TRBJ2-7; V: TRBV28; size: .; D: .; CDR3: CASSSVLEQYF; DNA: TGTGCCAGCAGTTCTGTTCTCGAGCAGTACTTC
J: TRBJ1-2; V: TRBV12-3/TRBV12-4; size: .; D: TRBD1; CDR3: CASSLEGADGYTF; DNA: TGTGCCAGCAGTTTGGAGGGGGCGGATGGCTACACCTTC
J: TRBJ2-5; V: TRBV29-1; size: .; D: .; CDR3: CSVEGRVREQYF; DNA: TGCAGCGTTGAAGGCAGGGTTAGAGAGCAGTACTTC
J: TRBJ2-7; V: TRBV7-9; size: .; D: TRBD2; CDR3: CASSNLAGSSYEQYF; DNA: TGTGCCAGCAGCAACTTAGCGGGGAGCTCCTACGAGCAGTACTTC
J: TRBJ1-1; V: TRBV25-1; size: .; D: TRBD1; CDR3: CASSPTGGVSEAFF; DNA: TGTGCCAGCAGTCCGACAGGGGGCGTATCTGAAGCTTTCTTT
J: TRBJ2-5; V: TRBV27; size: .; D: .; CDR3: CASSLSRGEIETQYF; DNA: TGTGCCAGCAGTTTATCGAGGGGAGAGATAGAGACCCAGTACTTC
J: TRBJ2-7; V: TRBV11-2; size: many; D: .; CDR3: CASSLEIVTYEQYF; DNA: TGTGCCAGCAGCCTTGAAATTGTAACCTACGAGCAGTACTTC
J: TRBJ2-1; V: TRBV20-1; size: .; D: TRBD2; CDR3: CSAPALAGEQFF; DNA: TGCAGTGCCCCCGCACTAGCGGGAGAGCAGTTCTTC
J: TRBJ1-2; V: TRBV7-2; size: .; D: TRBD1; CDR3: CASSQGTVNSGYTF; DNA: TGTGCCAGCAGCCAAGGGACAGTCAATTCCGGCTACACCTTC
J: TRBJ1-6; V: TRBV28; size: .; D: TRBD1; CDR3: CASSLTGTGGSGSPLHF; DNA: TGTGCCAGCAGTCTAACCGGGACAGGGGGCTCGGGTTCACCCCTCCACTTT
J: TRBJ2-4; V: TRBV7-2; size: many; D: .; CDR3: CASSLGLAKNIQYF; DNA: TGTGCCAGCAGCTTAGGTCTAGCCAAAAACATTCAGTACTTC
J: TRBJ2-6; V: TRBV28; size: .; D: .; CDR3: CASSSVALSGANVLTF; DNA: TGTGCCAGCAGTTCCGTTGCTCTCTCTGGGGCCAACGTCCTGACTTTC
J: TRBJ2-1; V: TRBV7-8; size: few; D: TRBD2; CDR3: CASSFSGRGGNEQFF; DNA: TGTGCCAGCAGCTTTAGCGGGAGGGGGGGGAATGAGCAGTTCTTC
J: TRBJ2-7; V: TRBV24-1; size: few; D: TRBD1; CDR3: CATSDPGQGYEQYF; DNA: TGTGCCACCAGTGACCCGGGACAGGGATACGAGCAGTACTTC
J: TRBJ2-7; V: TRBV5-6; size: few; D: .; CDR3: CASSVDQGIEQYF; DNA: TGTGCCAGCAGCGTGGATCAGGGTATCGAGCAGTACTTC
J: TRBJ2-2; V: TRBV28; size: .; D: TRBD2; CDR3: CASRVLGSGSNTGELFF; DNA: TGCGCCAGCCGCGTCCTGGGGAGCGGGAGTAACACCGGGGAGCTGTTTTTT
J: TRBJ2-1; V: TRBV7-2; size: .; D: TRBD2; CDR3: CASSLRWGTSGSFNEQFF; DNA: TGTGCCAGCAGCTTGAGGTGGGGGACTAGCGGGAGCTTCAATGAGCAGTTCTTC
J: TRBJ1-4; V: TRBV20-1; size: .; D: .; CDR3: CSALAGGPHNEKLFF; DNA: TGCAGTGCTTTAGCGGGAGGGCCTCATAATGAAAAACTGTTTTTT
J: TRBJ1-1; V: TRBV11-1; size: once; D: .; CDR3: CASRRDDLNTEAFF; DNA: TGTGCCAGCAGAAGGGACGACCTGAACACTGAAGCTTTCTTT
J: TRBJ2-3; V: TRBV7-3; size: .; D: .; CDR3: CASSLDTYYTDTQYF; DNA: TGTGCCAGCAGCTTAGACACGTACTACACAGATACGCAGTATTTT
J: TRBJ2-4; V: TRBV4-3; size: .; D: TRBD2; CDR3: CAGSQVLAGGTQNIQYF; DNA: TGCGCCGGCAGCCAAGTACTAGCGGGGGGGACCCAAAACATTCAGTACTTC
J: TRBJ2-1; V: TRBV4-3; size: few; D: .; CDR3: CASSQAATNNEQFF; DNA: TGCGCCAGCAGCCAAGCGGCGACAAACAATGAGCAGTTCTTC
J: TRBJ2-7; V: TRBV6-5; size: .; D: TRBD1; CDR3: CASSLTTGESSYEQYF; DNA: TGTGCCAGCAGTTTGACAACAGGGGAGAGCTCCTACGAGCAGTACTTC
J: TRBJ1-6; V: TRBV6-6; size: .; D: .; CDR3: CASSYSSPLHF; DNA: TGTGCCAGCAGTTACTCTTCACCCCTCCACTTT
J: TRBJ1-5; V: TRBV7-2; size: few; D: TRBD1; CDR3: CASSLVGGGGGQPQHF; DNA: TGTGCCAGCAGCTTAGTCGGAGGGGGCGGGGGTCAGCCCCAGCATTTT